A selection of T cell receptor beta chains follows, all from one sample in a study of blood T cell repertoires in COVID-19. Repertoires were generated with immunoSEQ multiplex PCR, while TCRdb's copy carries only in-frame clones and drops some. The repertoire includes roughly 290,000 clones, around 90% of them detected once, and roughly 6.8% sits in the top ten. Sequencing input: peripheral blood. These receptors all stem from a woman between 25 and 40 years old with COVID-19, enrolled during active disease. Each CDR3 is given with its conserved first and last residue. The D gene is left open where the match is weak. Some rows mark clone size as missing; the rest say once, few, many or name a class of expanded clone.

>TRBJ2-7|TRBD1|TRBV6-2/TRBV6-3|-
CASSPGTGLYEQYF
TGTGCCAGCAGCCCCGGGACAGGCCTTTACGAGCAGTACTTC
>TRBJ2-3|-|TRBV9|-
CASSGRGSGKDTQYF
TGTGCCAGCAGCGGGAGGGGTAGCGGAAAAGATACGCAGTATTTT
>TRBJ2-1|TRBD1|TRBV19|-
CASSADRADDEQFF
TGTGCCAGTAGTGCGGACAGGGCGGACGATGAGCAGTTCTTC
>TRBJ1-1|-|TRBV27|-
CASSLDQGLNTEAFF
TGTGCCAGCAGTTTAGATCAGGGTCTGAACACTGAAGCTTTCTTT
>TRBJ2-7|-|TRBV27|-
CASSLRLGEQYF
TGTGCCAGCAGTCTCCGACTGGGCGAGCAGTACTTC
>TRBJ2-7|-|TRBV19|-
CASSSGIGEQYF
TGTGCCAGTAGTTCGGGGATAGGCGAGCAGTACTTC
>TRBJ1-1|-|TRBV19|-
CASSTLSGQNTEAFF
TGTGCCAGTAGTACCCTATCGGGACAGAACACTGAAGCTTTCTTT
>TRBJ2-3|TRBD1|TRBV18|-
CASSRKQGATDTQYF
TGTGCCAGCTCACGAAAACAGGGGGCAACAGATACGCAGTATTTT
>TRBJ2-1|-|TRBV7-6|-
CASSYGSLAGNEQFF
TGTGCCAGCAGCTATGGGTCCCTAGCCGGCAATGAGCAGTTCTTC
>TRBJ2-7|TRBD1|TRBV2|few
CASSPATGPREQYF
TGTGCCAGCAGTCCGGCGACAGGGCCGCGGGAGCAGTACTTC
>TRBJ1-2|-|TRBV19|-
CASSIWEGTGYTF
TGTGCCAGTAGTATTTGGGAGGGGACTGGCTACACCTTC
>TRBJ2-7|TRBD1|TRBV4-1|-
CASSQGTGLNEQYF
TGCGCCAGCAGCCAAGGGACAGGTTTGAACGAGCAGTACTTC
>TRBJ2-1|-|TRBV12-2|-
CASRLVGREVDYNEQFF
TGTGCAAGTCGCTTAGTAGGGCGGGAAGTCGACTACAATGAGCAGTTCTTC
>TRBJ1-3|-|TRBV20-1|-
CSASSGNGNTIYF
TGCAGTGCTAGTTCGGGTAACGGAAACACCATATATTTT
>TRBJ2-2|TRBD2|TRBV6-2/TRBV6-3|-
CASSSPGGRASRAGELFF
TGTGCCAGCAGTTCCCCCGGCGGGAGGGCGAGTCGCGCCGGGGAGCTGTTTTTT
>TRBJ1-2|TRBD1|TRBV30|-
CAWSAPGTGISYTF
TGTGCCTGGAGTGCCCCCGGGACAGGGATAAGCTACACCTTC
>TRBJ1-3|TRBD1|TRBV19|-
CARPGQPLVRLGNTIYF
TGTGCCAGACCGGGACAGCCATTAGTTCGGCTGGGAAACACCATATATTTT
>TRBJ1-1|TRBD1|TRBV4-1|-
CASSQARGQGTTEAFF
TGCGCCAGCAGCCAAGCCCGGGGACAGGGGACCACTGAAGCTTTCTTT
>TRBJ1-1|-|TRBV4-2|-
CASSHSRGRSYTEAFF
TGTGCCAGCAGCCATTCTCGAGGGAGGAGCTACACTGAAGCTTTCTTT
>TRBJ2-3|TRBD2|TRBV2|-
CATGTSGATDTQYF
TGTGCCACCGGGACTAGCGGGGCCACAGATACGCAGTATTTT
>TRBJ1-1|-|TRBV18|once
CASSRTQGRDTEAFF
TGTGCCAGCTCACGGACGCAGGGGCGGGACACTGAAGCTTTCTTT
>TRBJ2-7|-|TRBV18|-
CASSPLVQGGPYEQYF
TGTGCCAGCTCACCATTGGTGCAGGGGGGACCCTACGAGCAGTACTTC
>TRBJ2-7|-|TRBV19|-
CASSATGGYEQYF
TGTGCCAGTAGTGCAACTGGTGGCTACGAGCAGTACTTC
>TRBJ2-7|TRBD2|TRBV5-1|-
CASSLVQGGLATTYEQYF
TGCGCCAGCAGCTTGGTGCAGGGGGGACTAGCGACTACTTACGAGCAGTACTTC
>TRBJ1-5|TRBD1|TRBV15|-
CATSRSGTGGWQPQHF
TGTGCCACCAGCAGATCCGGGACAGGGGGCTGGCAGCCCCAGCATTTT
>TRBJ1-4|TRBD1|TRBV6-1|-
CASSHRGTANEKLFF
TGTGCCAGCAGTCACAGGGGCACAGCTAATGAAAAACTGTTTTTT
>TRBJ1-4|TRBD1|TRBV27|-
CASSPRTGYGEKLFF
TGTGCCAGCAGTCCCAGGACAGGGTATGGCGAAAAACTGTTTTTT
>TRBJ2-5|TRBD2|TRBV5-1|-
CASSLVLAEETQYF
TGCGCCAGCAGCTTGGTTCTAGCGGAAGAGACCCAGTACTTC
>TRBJ2-3|-|TRBV30|-
CAWKFQGRTDTQYF
TGTGCCTGGAAGTTCCAGGGCCGGACAGATACGCAGTATTTT
>TRBJ2-3|-|TRBV27|-
CASSFSSTDTQYF
TGTGCCAGCAGTTTTAGTAGCACAGATACGCAGTATTTT
>TRBJ1-2|TRBD1|TRBV9|-
CASSSGTGAYGYTF
TGTGCCAGCAGCTCCGGGACAGGGGCCTATGGCTACACCTTC
>TRBJ2-4|-|TRBV28|-
CASSNPGLKNIQYF
TGTGCCAGCAGCAACCCCGGTCTAAAAAACATTCAGTACTTC
>TRBJ1-3|-|TRBV7-9|once
CASSEGDRDGNTIYF
TGTGCCAGCAGCGAGGGGGATCGGGATGGAAACACCATATATTTT
>TRBJ2-1|-|TRBV9|-
CASSPPDNSYNEQFF
TGTGCCAGCAGCCCCCCCGACAACTCCTACAATGAGCAGTTCTTC
>TRBJ2-5|-|TRBV6-5|-
CASSYGQGLETQYF
TGTGCCAGCAGTTACGGGCAGGGTTTGGAGACCCAGTACTTC
>TRBJ1-2|TRBD1|TRBV6-5|few
CASTLLPGQGGYTF
TGTGCCAGCACCTTACTACCGGGACAGGGAGGCTACACCTTC
>TRBJ2-1|-|TRBV6-6|-
CASTPTGYSYNEQFF
TGTGCCAGCACTCCGACAGGCTACTCCTACAATGAGCAGTTCTTC
>TRBJ2-5|TRBD2|TRBV19|-
CASSVATSGSETQYF
TGTGCCAGTAGTGTGGCGACTAGCGGGAGCGAGACCCAGTACTTC
>TRBJ2-7|TRBD2|TRBV6-2/TRBV6-3|-
CASSYSSGRHSYEQYF
TGTGCCAGCAGTTACTCTAGCGGGAGGCACTCCTACGAGCAGTACTTC
>TRBJ2-7|-|TRBV6-7|-
CASSYSPGIKDEQYF
TGTGCCAGCAGTTACTCTCCAGGGATAAAGGACGAGCAGTACTTC
>TRBJ2-5|TRBD2|TRBV27|-
CASSSHSGRVQETQYF
TGTGCCAGCAGCTCCCATAGCGGGAGGGTTCAAGAGACCCAGTACTTC
>TRBJ2-7|-|TRBV12-3/TRBV12-4|-
CASSFLYEQYF
TGTGCCAGCAGTTTCCTCTACGAGCAGTACTTC
>TRBJ2-7|TRBD2|TRBV11-2|-
CASRSPGGLSYEQYF
TGTGCCAGCAGGTCCCCCGGGGGGTTATCCTACGAGCAGTACTTC